The 3 T cell receptor beta chains below were found in one sample sequenced in a study of neoadjuvant anti-PD-1 for oral cavity cancer. Measured with immunoSEQ multiplex PCR; TCRdb has only the in-frame clones, and not every one. The table lists about 42,000 clones, about three quarters of them singletons, with 4.8% in the top ten. Time point of the sample: after neoadjuvant nivolumab, at surgical resection. The specimen was PBMCs, collected after nivolumab (anti-PD-1) treatment. The source of these receptors is a person aged 35 to 85 with oral cavity squamous cell carcinoma.

The rearrangement uses TRBV9 and TRBJ2-5; D may correspond to TRBD1 or TRBD2 (6 bases each). Germline V gene data show CDR1 as SGDLS and CDR2 as YYNGEE. The CDR3 runs 14 residues. Trimming took 4 bases from V and 4 from J, leaving 14 bases between them. CDR3 region: CASSPTGAPETQYF. CDR3 bases: TGTGCCAGCAGCCCCACGGGGGCTCCAGAGACCCAGTACTTC.

V and J are TRBV19 and TRBJ2-7; TRBD2 matches at 9 bases. After removal of 3 bases from V and 3 bases from J, the junction contained 6 bases not matched to a gene. The CDR3 runs to 15 residues. CDR1 and CDR2 from the germline V gene are LNHDA and SQIVND (reference sequence). The CDR3 sequence is CASSISASGNYEQYF. The CDR3 nucleotides are TGTGCCAGTAGTATTTCGGCTAGCGGGAACTACGAGCAGTACTTC.

In its sample, this clone ranks as medium-sized. This chain joins TRBV18 and TRBJ1-2; 8 nucleotides agree with TRBD1. V was clipped by 3 bases and J by 8 bases; unmatched bases: 8. This CDR3 spans 14 amino acids. Germline values: CDR1 KGHSH, CDR2 LQKENI. CDR3 residues: CASSPNTGGRGYTF. The DNA for the CDR3 is TGTGCCAGCTCACCCAACACAGGGGGTCGGGGCTACACCTTC.